This record concerns one T cell receptor beta chain sequence. These data come from a study of blood T cell repertoires in COVID-19. In the study overall: The samples span acute and convalescent COVID-19 from the United States, Italy and Spain. In each case, the material was cDNA or gDNA derived from T cells, B-cell-depleted T cells, or PBMCs.

In the original processing: Amplification of reference gene primers was used by the study to estimate nucleated cell counts. TCRdb's table, derived via immunoSEQ multiplex PCR, lists solely in-frame clones and lacks some. The V and J calls and clone size are taken from that table; D and trimming were inferred from the DNA. Of under 95,000 clones listed, approximately 88% are singletons. J was trimmed by 7 bases and V by 6 bases; bases with no gene match: 10. CDR1 and CDR2 (germline): KGHSH, LQKENI. The CDR3 has 15 amino acids. The chain has TRBV18 and TRBJ2-1, with 9 bases identical to TRBD2. The sample comprised peripheral blood. The TCR originated in a human donor in a cohort sampled during active COVID-19. CDR3 sequence: CASSSGTSLGNEQFF. CDR3 nucleotide sequence: TGTGCCAGCTCGTCCGGGACTAGCCTGGGAAATGAGCAGTTCTTC.